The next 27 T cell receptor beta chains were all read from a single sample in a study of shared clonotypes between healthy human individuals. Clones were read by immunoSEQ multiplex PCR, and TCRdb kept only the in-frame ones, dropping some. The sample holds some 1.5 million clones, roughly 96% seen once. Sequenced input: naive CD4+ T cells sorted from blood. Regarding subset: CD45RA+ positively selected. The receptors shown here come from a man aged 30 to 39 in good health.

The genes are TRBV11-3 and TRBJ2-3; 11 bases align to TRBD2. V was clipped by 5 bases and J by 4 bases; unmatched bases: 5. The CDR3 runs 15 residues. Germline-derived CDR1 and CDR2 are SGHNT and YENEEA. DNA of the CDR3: TGTGCCAGCAGCACCGGGACTAGCGGCCCAGATACGCAGTATTTT. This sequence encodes CASSTGTSGPDTQYF.

This CDR3 is CAISLDREETQYF. Here the CDR3 DNA reads TGTGCCATCAGTTTAGACAGGGAAGAGACCCAGTACTTC. The V call is TRBV10-3, the J call TRBJ2-5, with TRBD1 identical over 7 bases. This CDR3 is built from 13 residues. The germline V gene encodes CDR1 ENHRY and CDR2 SYGVKD. V lost 5 bases, J lost 3 bases, and 3 bases stayed unmatched.

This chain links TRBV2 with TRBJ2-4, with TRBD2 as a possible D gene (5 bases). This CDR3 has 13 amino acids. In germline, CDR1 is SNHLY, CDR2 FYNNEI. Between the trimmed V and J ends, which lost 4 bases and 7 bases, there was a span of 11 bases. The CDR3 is CASSGEIANIQYF. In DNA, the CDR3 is TGTGCCAGCAGTGGGGAAATAGCGAACATTCAGTACTTC.

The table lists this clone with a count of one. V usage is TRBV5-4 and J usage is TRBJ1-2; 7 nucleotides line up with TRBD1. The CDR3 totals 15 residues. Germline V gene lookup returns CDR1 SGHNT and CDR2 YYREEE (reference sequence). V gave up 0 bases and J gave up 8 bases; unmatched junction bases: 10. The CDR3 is CASSLEGTALRGYTF. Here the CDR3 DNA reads TGTGCCAGCAGCTTGGAAGGGACAGCGCTTAGGGGCTACACCTTC.

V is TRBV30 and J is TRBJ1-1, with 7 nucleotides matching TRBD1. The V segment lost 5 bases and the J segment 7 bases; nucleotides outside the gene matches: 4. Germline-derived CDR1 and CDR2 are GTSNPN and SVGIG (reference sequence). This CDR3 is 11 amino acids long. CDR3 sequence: CAWRRQGEAFF. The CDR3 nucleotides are TGTGCCTGGCGGAGACAGGGTGAAGCTTTCTTT.

CDR3 in DNA: TGTGCCAGCAGCTTGAACGGACTCGAGCAGTACTTC. Its protein is CASSLNGLEQYF. The chain uses TRBV7-6 and TRBJ2-7; possibly TRBD2 for D (5 bases). The germline V gene encodes CDR1 SGHVS and CDR2 FNYEAQ. The CDR3 contains 12 residues. Trimming cost V 3 bases and J 6 bases, with 9 bases left between them.

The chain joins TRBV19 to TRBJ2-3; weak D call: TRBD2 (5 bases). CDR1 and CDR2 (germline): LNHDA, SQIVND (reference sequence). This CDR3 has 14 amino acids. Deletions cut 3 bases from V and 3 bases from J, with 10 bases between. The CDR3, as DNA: TGTGCCAGTAGTATCAGAGGGTTAACAGATACGCAGTATTTT. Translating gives CASSIRGLTDTQYF.

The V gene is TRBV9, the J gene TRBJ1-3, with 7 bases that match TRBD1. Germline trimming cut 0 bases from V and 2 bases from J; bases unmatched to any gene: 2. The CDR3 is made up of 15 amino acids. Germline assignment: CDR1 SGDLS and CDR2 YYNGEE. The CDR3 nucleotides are TGTGCCAGCAGCGTAGGGGACAGACCTGGAAACACCATATATTTT. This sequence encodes CASSVGDRPGNTIYF.

The CDR3 DNA reads TGTGCCAGCAGCCCCCTAGGGGGGAGCACAGATACGCAGTATTTT. Protein: CASSPLGGSTDTQYF. J is TRBJ2-3 and V is TRBV5-6, with D possibly called TRBD1 or TRBD2 (6 bases each). This CDR3 contains 15 residues. The V and J ends lost 4 bases and 0 bases respectively, with 12 bases between them. Germline V gene data show CDR1 as SGHDT and CDR2 as YYEEEE.

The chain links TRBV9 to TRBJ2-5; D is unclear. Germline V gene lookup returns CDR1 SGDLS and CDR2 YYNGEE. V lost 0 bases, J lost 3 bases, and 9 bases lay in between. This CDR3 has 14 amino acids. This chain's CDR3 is CASSVGTAEETQYF. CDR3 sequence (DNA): TGTGCCAGCAGCGTAGGAACAGCAGAAGAGACCCAGTACTTC. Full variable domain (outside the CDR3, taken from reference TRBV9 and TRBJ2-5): DSGVTQTPKHLITATGQRVTLRCSPRSGDLSVYWYQQSLDQGLQFLIQYYNGEERAKGNILERFSAQQFPDLHSELNLSSLELGDSALYFCASSVGTAEETQYFGPGTRLLVL.

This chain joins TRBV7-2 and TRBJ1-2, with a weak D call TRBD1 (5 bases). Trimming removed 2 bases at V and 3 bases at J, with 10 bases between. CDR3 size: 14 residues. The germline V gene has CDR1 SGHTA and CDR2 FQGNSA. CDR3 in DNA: TGTGCCAGCAGCTTACCAGGGCAGGACTATGGCTACACCTTC. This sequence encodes CASSLPGQDYGYTF.

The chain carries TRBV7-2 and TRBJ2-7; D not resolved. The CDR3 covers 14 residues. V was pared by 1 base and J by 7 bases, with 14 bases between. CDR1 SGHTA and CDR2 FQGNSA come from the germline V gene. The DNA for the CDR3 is TGTGCCAGCAGCTTAGTGTCCTGGGGTGGGGAGCAGTACTTC. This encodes CASSLVSWGGEQYF.

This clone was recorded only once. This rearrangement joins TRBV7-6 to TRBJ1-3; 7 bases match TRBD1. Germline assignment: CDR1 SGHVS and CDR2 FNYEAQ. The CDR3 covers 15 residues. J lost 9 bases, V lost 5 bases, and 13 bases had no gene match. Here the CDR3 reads CASSLTTGVTGTIYF. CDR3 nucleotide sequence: TGTGCCAGCAGCCTTACCACAGGGGTAACCGGCACCATATATTTT.

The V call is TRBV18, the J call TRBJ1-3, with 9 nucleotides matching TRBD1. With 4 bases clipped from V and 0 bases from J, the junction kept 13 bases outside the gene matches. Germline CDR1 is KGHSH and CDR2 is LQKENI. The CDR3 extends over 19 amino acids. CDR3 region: CASSHLEVQGAISGNTIYF. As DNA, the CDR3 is TGTGCCAGCTCACACCTCGAGGTACAGGGGGCCATCTCTGGAAACACCATATATTTT. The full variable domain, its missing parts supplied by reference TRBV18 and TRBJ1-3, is NAGVMQNPRHLVRRRGQEARLRCSPMKGHSHVYWYRQLPEEGLKFMVYLQKENIIDESGMPKERFSAEFPKEGPSILRIQQVVRGDSAAYFCASSHLEVQGAISGNTIYFGEGSWLTVV.

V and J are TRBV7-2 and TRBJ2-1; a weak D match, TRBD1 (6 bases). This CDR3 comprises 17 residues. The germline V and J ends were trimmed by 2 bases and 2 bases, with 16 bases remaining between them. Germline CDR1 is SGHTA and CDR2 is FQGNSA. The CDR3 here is CASSLTSGTPTYNEQFF. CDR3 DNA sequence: TGTGCCAGCAGCTTAACCTCCGGGACACCCACCTACAATGAGCAGTTCTTC. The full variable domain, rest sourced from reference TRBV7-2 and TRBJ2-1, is GAGVSQSPSNKVTEKGKDVELRCDPISGHTALYWYRQSLGQGLEFLIYFQGNSAPDKSGLPSDRFSAERTGGSVSTLTIQRTQQEDSAVYLCASSLTSGTPTYNEQFFGPGTRLTVL.

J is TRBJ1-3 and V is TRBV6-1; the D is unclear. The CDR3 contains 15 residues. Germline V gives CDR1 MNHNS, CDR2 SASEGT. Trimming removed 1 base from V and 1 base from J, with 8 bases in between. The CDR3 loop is CASSEVRRSGNTIYF. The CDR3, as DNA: TGTGCCAGCAGTGAAGTCCGGCGGTCTGGAAACACCATATATTTT.

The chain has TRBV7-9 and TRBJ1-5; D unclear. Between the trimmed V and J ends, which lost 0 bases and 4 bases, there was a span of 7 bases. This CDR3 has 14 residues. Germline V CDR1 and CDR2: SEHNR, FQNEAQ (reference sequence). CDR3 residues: CASSLASQNQPQHF. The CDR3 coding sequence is TGTGCCAGCAGCTTAGCATCCCAGAATCAGCCCCAGCATTTT.

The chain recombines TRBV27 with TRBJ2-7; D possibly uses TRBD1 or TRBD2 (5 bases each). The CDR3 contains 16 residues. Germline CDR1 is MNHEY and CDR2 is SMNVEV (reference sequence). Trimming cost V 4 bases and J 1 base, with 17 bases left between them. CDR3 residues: CASSSTPGRISYEQYF. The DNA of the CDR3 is TGTGCCAGCAGTTCAACCCCGGGACGAATTTCCTACGAGCAGTACTTC.

This chain's CDR3 is CASSNPGLPSYEQYF. DNA of the CDR3: TGTGCCAGCAGCAATCCGGGACTACCCTCCTACGAGCAGTACTTC. The chain has TRBV11-2 and TRBJ2-7; 7 bases align to TRBD2. The germline V gene encodes CDR1 SGHAT and CDR2 FQNNGV. V lost 5 bases and J lost 0; bases outside the gene matches: 7. The CDR3 is 15 amino acids.

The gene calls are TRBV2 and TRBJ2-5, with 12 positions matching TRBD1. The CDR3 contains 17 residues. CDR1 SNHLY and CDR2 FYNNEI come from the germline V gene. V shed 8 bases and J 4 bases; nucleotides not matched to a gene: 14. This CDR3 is CASPRARDRGLGETQYF. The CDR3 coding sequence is TGTGCCAGCCCACGGGCCCGGGACAGGGGGCTGGGAGAGACCCAGTACTTC.

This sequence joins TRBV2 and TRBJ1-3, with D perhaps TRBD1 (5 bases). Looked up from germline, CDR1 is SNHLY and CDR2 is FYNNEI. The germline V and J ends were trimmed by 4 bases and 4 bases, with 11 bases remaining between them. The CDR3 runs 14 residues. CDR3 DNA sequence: TGTGCCAGCAGTGGTCAGGGAGTGGGAAACACCATATATTTT. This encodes CASSGQGVGNTIYF. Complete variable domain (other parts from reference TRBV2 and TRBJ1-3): EPEVTQTPSHQVTQMGQEVILRCVPISNHLYFYWYRQILGQKVEFLVSFYNNEISEKSEIFDDQFSVERPDGSNFTLKIRSTKLEDSAMYFCASSGQGVGNTIYFGEGSWLTVV.

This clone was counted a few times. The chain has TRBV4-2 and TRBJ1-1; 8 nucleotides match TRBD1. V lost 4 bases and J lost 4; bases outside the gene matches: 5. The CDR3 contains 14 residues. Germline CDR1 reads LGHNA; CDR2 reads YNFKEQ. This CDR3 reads CASSPDREGTEAFF. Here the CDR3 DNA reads TGTGCCAGCAGCCCGGACAGGGAAGGCACTGAAGCTTTCTTT.

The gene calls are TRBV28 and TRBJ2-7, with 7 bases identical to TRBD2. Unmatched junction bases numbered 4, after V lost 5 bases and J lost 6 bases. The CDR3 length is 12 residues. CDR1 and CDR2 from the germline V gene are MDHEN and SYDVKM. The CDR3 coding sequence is TGTGCCAGCAGTCCGCCGGGGGGCGAGCAGTACTTC. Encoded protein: CASSPPGGEQYF.

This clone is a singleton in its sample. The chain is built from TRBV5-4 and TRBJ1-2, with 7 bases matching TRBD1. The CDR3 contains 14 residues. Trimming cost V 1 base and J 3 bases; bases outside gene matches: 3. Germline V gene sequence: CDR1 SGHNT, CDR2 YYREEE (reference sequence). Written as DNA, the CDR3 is TGTGCCAGCAGCTTGATCGGGACAGACTATGGCTACACCTTC. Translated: CASSLIGTDYGYTF.

CDR3 protein: CASSLVGRRGKFF. In DNA, the CDR3 is TGTGCCAGCAGCTTGGTGGGGCGCAGGGGCAAGTTCTTC. The genes are TRBV5-6 and TRBJ2-1; a possible D gene is TRBD1 (6 bases). In germline, CDR1 is SGHDT, CDR2 YYEEEE. Trimming left V 0 bases short and J 14 bases short, with 15 bases between. This CDR3 is 13 amino acids long.

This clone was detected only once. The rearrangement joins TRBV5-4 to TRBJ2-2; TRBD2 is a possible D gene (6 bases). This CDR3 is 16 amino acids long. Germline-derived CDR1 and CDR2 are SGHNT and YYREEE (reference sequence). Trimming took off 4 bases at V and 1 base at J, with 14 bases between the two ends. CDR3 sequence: CASSPKGGLNTGELFF. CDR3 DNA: TGTGCCAGCAGCCCCAAGGGAGGATTGAACACCGGGGAGCTGTTTTTT.

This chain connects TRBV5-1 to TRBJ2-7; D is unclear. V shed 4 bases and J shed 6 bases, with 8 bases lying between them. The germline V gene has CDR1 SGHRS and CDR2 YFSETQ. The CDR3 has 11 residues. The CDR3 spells CASSHPGEQYF. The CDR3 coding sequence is TGCGCCAGCAGCCACCCGGGCGAGCAGTACTTC.